A single sample is the source of the 5 T cell receptor beta chains below, sequenced in a study of blood T cell repertoires in COVID-19 (dated by TCRdb to 2018 to 2021). The method was the immunoSEQ multiplex PCR assay. TCRdb mirrors the immuneACCESS table, restricted to in-frame sequences. Some clones are absent from its copies; in checked studies, under half trace to an unresolved V gene, and the reason for the others is unknown. The sample table shows a few hundred thousand clones, and about nine tenths are seen once. The ten biggest clones cover around 3% of the sample. The sequencing sample was made of peripheral blood. The source is a young woman with active or convalescent COVID-19.

The J gene is TRBJ2-1, the V gene TRBV5-4; D uncertain. This CDR3 region has 15 residues. With 4 bases removed from V and 2 bases from J, the gap between germline ends came to 13 bases. Germline V CDR1 and CDR2: SGHNT, YYREEE (reference sequence). The CDR3, as DNA: TGTGCCAGCAGCAATCCAGGAATCACCTACAATGAGCAGTTCTTC. Encoded protein: CASSNPGITYNEQFF.

This clone was detected only a few times. This chain connects TRBV20-1 to TRBJ1-4; 7 bases match TRBD1. The CDR3 totals 13 residues. Germline CDR1 reads DFQATT; CDR2 reads SNEGSKA (reference sequence). V lost 3 bases and J lost 8; bases outside the gene matches: 6. In DNA, the CDR3 is TGCAGTGCTAGTGAGGGGGCGTCCGAAAAACTGTTTTTT. Protein: CSASEGASEKLFF.

In this sample, this clone turned up a few times. CDR3 region: CASRNRGGETQYF. The CDR3 nucleotides are TGTGCCAGCAGGAACCGGGGGGGAGAGACCCAGTACTTC. The chain uses TRBV7-2 and TRBJ2-5, with 8 bases fitting TRBD2. Germline V gene sequence: CDR1 SGHTA, CDR2 FQGNSA. CDR3 size: 13 residues. V was pared by 6 bases and J by 4 bases, with 4 bases of the junction left unmatched.

The rearrangement uses TRBV11-3 and TRBJ2-7; 8 positions match TRBD1. Trimming cost V 5 bases and J 6 bases; bases outside gene matches: 6. This CDR3 is 13 amino acids long. The germline V gene has CDR1 SGHNT and CDR2 YENEEA. The CDR3, as DNA: TGTGCCAGCAGCCCGGGACAGGCCTCCGAGCAGTACTTC. Its protein is CASSPGQASEQYF.

V usage is TRBV5-5 and J usage is TRBJ2-7; 7 bases are shared with TRBD1. CDR1 and CDR2 from the germline V gene are SGHKS and YYEKEE (reference sequence). The CDR3 extends over 15 amino acids. Trimming removed 1 base from V and 2 bases from J; junction bases left unmatched: 6. The CDR3 coding sequence is TGTGCCAGCAGCTTGTTTACAGGGGTTCCCTACGAGCAGTACTTC. Amino acids: CASSLFTGVPYEQYF.